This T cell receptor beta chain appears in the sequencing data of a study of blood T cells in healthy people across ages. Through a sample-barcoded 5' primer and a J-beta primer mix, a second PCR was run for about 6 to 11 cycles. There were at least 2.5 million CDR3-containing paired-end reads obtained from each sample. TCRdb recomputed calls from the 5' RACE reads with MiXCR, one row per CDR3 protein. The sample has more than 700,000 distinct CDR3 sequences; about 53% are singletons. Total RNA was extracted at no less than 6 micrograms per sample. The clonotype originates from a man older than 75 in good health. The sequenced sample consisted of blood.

The CDR3 region has the DNA TGTGCCAGCAGGCGGACAACTTACAATGAGCAGTTCTTC. This gives the protein CASRRTTYNEQFF. This chain connects TRBV14 to TRBJ2-1; perhaps TRBD1 as D (5 bases). The germline CDR1 and CDR2 sequences are SGHDN and FVKESK. V lost 6 bases, J lost 4 bases, and 10 bases lay in between. The CDR3 spans 13 residues.